This T cell receptor (beta chain) comes out of a study of T cell responses to AZD1222 COVID-19 vaccine. Second-dose intervals of approximately 4 or approximately 12 weeks were pooled. Comment on this clone: Its specificity is unknown.

Only in-frame clones appear in the TCRdb table, and some are missing; sequencing was by immunoSEQ multiplex PCR. The table lists more than 90,000 clones, roughly 89% of them singletons, with 6% to 8% in the top ten. Study-wide results and limits: Donors were largely white British and mainly female; clonal diversity was possibly underestimated.

The TCR originated in an adult who received the AZD1222 COVID-19 vaccine. The sample in question was peripheral blood, obtained 28 days after the second AZD1222 dose.

CDR3 loop: CASSEAGVNYGYTF. DNA for the CDR3: TGTGCCAGCAGTGAAGCCGGGGTAAACTATGGCTACACCTTC. The V gene is TRBV6-1, the J gene TRBJ1-2; D not resolved. This CDR3 comprises 14 residues. V was trimmed by 0 bases and J by 2 bases, leaving 7 bases between them. CDR1 and CDR2 from the germline V gene are MNHNS and SASEGT.